This T cell receptor beta chain was recovered during a study of blood T cell repertoires in COVID-19. Living in about two dozen US areas, the participants were between roughly 18 and 90 years of age. Cohort placement rested on clinical history that participants reported themselves. Cohort 3 recovery required two negative PCRs, clearance, or symptom resolution. In the original workflow: Quantification of nucleated cells was approximated via reference gene primer amplification. TCRdb's copy holds only in-frame clones and misses some; the assay was immunoSEQ multiplex PCR. V, J and clone size were drawn from that table, and D and trimming were deduced from the DNA. The profile shows 150,000 to 200,000 clones, 80% to 90% of them singletons. Germline-derived CDR1 and CDR2 are SGHKS and YYEKEE (reference sequence). The trim removed 4 bases at V and 8 bases at J, leaving 10 bases unmatched. CDR3 length: 15 amino acids.

Sample: PBMCs or T cells enriched from blood (not recorded which). The chain is built from TRBV5-5 and TRBJ2-1, with TRBD1 identical over 9 bases. The sequence was collected from a woman aged 18-29 years who had recovered from COVID-19. CDR3 in amino acids: CASSTRQGEFHEQFF. Here the CDR3 DNA reads TGTGCCAGCAGCACAAGACAGGGGGAGTTCCATGAGCAGTTCTTC.